Each of the 32 T cell receptor beta chains below was sequenced from the same sample in a study of blood T cell repertoires in COVID-19. Using immunoSEQ multiplex PCR, the repertoire was profiled, and TCRdb retains in-frame clones only, with some absent. The sample consists of about 300,000 clones, 85% to 90% of them appearing once. Sequencing used peripheral blood. These receptors originate from a woman aged 30 to 39 with COVID-19, enrolled during active disease.

The chain recombines TRBV18 with TRBJ2-5; perhaps TRBD2 as D (5 bases). Trimming removed 6 bases at V and 1 base at J, with 12 bases between. The V gene's germline CDR1 is KGHSH and CDR2 LQKENI. The CDR3 length is 14 residues. CDR3 in amino acids: CASSSGIGQETQYF. The CDR3 nucleotides read TGTGCCAGCTCTTCGGGGATAGGCCAAGAGACCCAGTACTTC.

The table lists this clone with a few counts. The V gene is TRBV19, the J gene TRBJ1-2; 7 nucleotides agree with TRBD1. CDR1 LNHDA and CDR2 SQIVND come from the germline V gene (reference sequence). After removal of 3 bases from V and 4 bases from J, the junction contained 8 bases not matched to a gene. This CDR3 is built from 15 residues. CDR3 sequence (DNA): TGTGCCAGTAGTATTACGGCGGGACAGATCTATGGCTACACCTTC. This translates into CASSITAGQIYGYTF.

The rearrangement links TRBV12-5 to TRBJ1-3; D is perhaps TRBD1 (6 bases). V was pared by 5 bases and J by 4 bases, with 15 bases between. Germline-derived CDR1 and CDR2 are LGHNT and FRNRAP. The CDR3 sequence is 15 residues long. DNA of the CDR3: TGTGCTAGTGGTGGTCAGGGGATCGGAGGAAACACCATATATTTT. Translating gives CASGGQGIGGNTIYF.

This chain joins TRBV5-5 and TRBJ1-2, with 8 bases matching TRBD1. Germline V CDR1 and CDR2: SGHKS, YYEKEE (reference sequence). The CDR3 runs to 16 residues. V was pared by 0 bases and J by 0 bases, with 4 bases of the junction left unmatched. CDR3 nucleotides: TGTGCCAGCAGCTTGGACCCAGGGGGCACTAACTATGGCTACACCTTC. Its protein product is CASSLDPGGTNYGYTF.

The CDR3 region has the DNA TGCGCCAGCAGTAACAGGGGGAACACTGAAGCTTTCTTT. Translating it yields CASSNRGNTEAFF. V is TRBV5-1 and J is TRBJ1-1; TRBD1 aligns across 7 bases. V lost 5 bases, J lost 1 base, and 2 bases stayed unmatched. Germline V gene sequence: CDR1 SGHRS, CDR2 YFSETQ. The CDR3 totals 13 residues.

The V gene is TRBV6-6, the J gene TRBJ1-6, with 9 bases identical to TRBD1. This CDR3 is built from 15 residues. The V and J ends lost 5 bases and 10 bases, in that order; junction bases with no gene match: 9. Looked up from germline, CDR1 is MNHNY and CDR2 is SVGAGI (reference sequence). As DNA, the CDR3 is TGTGCCAGCAGTAACTGGGGACAGGGTGACTCACCCCTCCACTTT. It yields the protein CASSNWGQGDSPLHF.

V usage is TRBV11-2 and J usage is TRBJ2-3; 8 nucleotides line up with TRBD1. This CDR3 contains 16 residues. CDR1 is SGHAT and CDR2 is FQNNGV in the germline V gene. Trimming cost V 5 bases and J 0 bases; bases outside gene matches: 7. The CDR3 is CASSLGQGRSTDTQYF. CDR3 DNA: TGTGCCAGCAGCCTAGGACAGGGCCGGAGCACAGATACGCAGTATTTT.

The chain combines TRBV12-3 or TRBV12-4 with TRBJ2-1, with 10 bases matching TRBD2. Trimming at V came to 6 bases and at J to 8 bases, leaving 4 bases not matched to a gene. This CDR3 contains 13 residues. The CDR3: CASRRTSGDEQFF. The CDR3, as DNA: TGTGCCAGCAGACGGACTAGCGGAGATGAGCAGTTCTTC.

V is TRBV30 and J is TRBJ1-2, with 8 bases lining up with TRBD1. Germline values: CDR1 GTSNPN, CDR2 SVGIG (reference sequence). CDR3 size: 13 residues. The V segment lost 3 bases and the J segment 4 bases; nucleotides outside the gene matches: 4. This CDR3 is CAWRDRASYGYTF. The CDR3 nucleotides read TGTGCCTGGAGGGACAGGGCTTCCTATGGCTACACCTTC.

This rearrangement joins TRBV6-2 or TRBV6-3 to TRBJ1-2; 8 bases fit TRBD1. Germline trimming cut 0 bases from V and 4 bases from J; bases unmatched to any gene: 7. From germline, CDR1 is MNHEY and CDR2 SVGEGT. The CDR3 totals 16 residues. CDR3: CASSYSRDRRRYGYTF. Written as DNA, the CDR3 is TGTGCCAGCAGTTACTCCCGGGACAGGAGACGCTATGGCTACACCTTC.

The chain carries TRBV18 and TRBJ1-1; D might be TRBD1 (6 bases). Between the trimmed V and J ends, which lost 6 bases and 1 base, there was a span of 18 bases. The CDR3 contains 16 residues. Germline CDR1 and CDR2: KGHSH and LQKENI. The CDR3 DNA reads as TGTGCCAGCTCGTCCAAACAGGGTTTGGCGAACACTGAAGCTTTCTTT. This codes for CASSSKQGLANTEAFF.

The count of this clone is one. J is TRBJ1-6 and V is TRBV7-5; no DNA check was done on the table's D call, TRBD1. TRBV7-5 is recorded as a pseudogene. The length of the CDR3 is 19 residues. The CDR3 region has the DNA TGTGTCAGAAGCCCCATTGTGCAGGCCCGAAGCTCCTATAATTCACCCCTCCACTTT. It is translated as CVRSPIVQARSSYNSPLHF.

The chain uses TRBV19 and TRBJ1-1; possibly TRBD1 for D (5 bases). CDR3 length: 13 residues. Germline V gene data show CDR1 as LNHDA and CDR2 as SQIVND (reference sequence). V gave up 7 bases and J gave up 6 bases, with 15 bases separating them. This CDR3 reads CASISPQGSEAFF. CDR3 bases: TGTGCCAGTATTTCTCCTCAGGGATCTGAAGCTTTCTTT.

V is TRBV19 and J is TRBJ1-2; 11 nucleotides line up with TRBD1. With V trimmed by 5 bases and J by 4 bases, 3 bases remained unmatched. Germline CDR1 LNHDA, CDR2 SQIVND (reference sequence). The CDR3 is made up of 14 amino acids. CDR3 sequence (DNA): TGTGCCAGTAGTCCCGGGACAGGGGGCTATGGCTACACCTTC. It yields the protein CASSPGTGGYGYTF.

The rearrangement uses TRBV2 and TRBJ2-3, with no clear D. This CDR3 spans 12 amino acids. Per the germline V gene, CDR1 is SNHLY and CDR2 is FYNNEI. The V gene lost 2 bases and the J gene lost 6 bases, with 6 bases spanning the gap. This chain's CDR3 is CASSESSDTQYF. In nucleotides, the CDR3 is TGTGCCAGCAGTGAATCATCCGATACGCAGTATTTT. Filled out from reference TRBV2 and TRBJ2-3, the complete variable domain reads EPEVTQTPSHQVTQMGQEVILRCVPISNHLYFYWYRQILGQKVEFLVSFYNNEISEKSEIFDDQFSVERPDGSNFTLKIRSTKLEDSAMYFCASSESSDTQYFGPGTRLTVL.

This chain connects TRBV3-1 (or the pseudogene TRBV3-2) to TRBJ2-1; D is ambiguous. The CDR3 extends over 13 amino acids. The germline CDR1 and CDR2 sequences are LGHDT and YNNKEL (reference sequence). With 1 base removed from V and 9 bases from J, the gap between germline ends came to 10 bases. CDR3 sequence (DNA): TGTGCCAGCAGCCAAGGCGCCCCGAGTGAGCAGTTCTTC. Its translation is CASSQGAPSEQFF.

This clone occurred many times. V and J are TRBV2 and TRBJ2-4; a possible D gene is TRBD1 (6 bases). In germline, CDR1 is SNHLY, CDR2 FYNNEI. Trimming shortened V by 4 bases and J by 3 bases, and 7 bases separated the two germline ends. This CDR3 is 13 amino acids long. The CDR3 nucleotides read TGTGCCAGCAGTGCAGGGGACAAAAACATTCAGTACTTC. This encodes CASSAGDKNIQYF. Filled out from reference TRBV2 and TRBJ2-4, the complete variable domain reads EPEVTQTPSHQVTQMGQEVILRCVPISNHLYFYWYRQILGQKVEFLVSFYNNEISEKSEIFDDQFSVERPDGSNFTLKIRSTKLEDSAMYFCASSAGDKNIQYFGAGTRLSVL.

J is TRBJ2-5 and V is TRBV6-6; D unclear. The CDR3 has 13 residues. With 0 bases removed from V and 7 bases from J, the gap between germline ends came to 9 bases. The germline V gene encodes CDR1 MNHNY and CDR2 SVGAGI (reference sequence). CDR3 protein: CASSYSDPGTQYF. The CDR3 DNA is TGTGCCAGCAGTTACTCGGATCCGGGGACCCAGTACTTC.

The V gene is TRBV7-2, the J gene TRBJ1-5, with 9 bases lining up with TRBD1. CDR1 and CDR2 (germline): SGHTA, FQGNSA. This CDR3 has 15 residues. Trimming at V came to 5 bases and at J to 3 bases, leaving 5 bases not matched to a gene. CDR3 DNA: TGTGCCAGCAGCATGGGACAGGGAAACAATCAGCCCCAGCATTTT. Translated, it gives CASSMGQGNNQPQHF.

The chain uses TRBV3-1 (or the pseudogene TRBV3-2) and TRBJ2-3; 10 bases fit TRBD2. Unmatched junction bases numbered 7, after V lost 2 bases and J lost 5 bases. CDR1 and CDR2 (germline): LGHDT, YNNKEL (reference sequence). The CDR3 runs to 16 residues. CDR3 sequence (DNA): TGTGCCAGCAGCCAAACCGGGACTAGCGCATTAGATACGCAGTATTTT. Its protein is CASSQTGTSALDTQYF.

The chain has TRBV27 and TRBJ2-7, with D possibly TRBD1 on 6 matching bases. V was trimmed by 5 bases and J by 2 bases, leaving 13 bases between them. The CDR3 runs 14 residues. From germline, CDR1 is MNHEY and CDR2 SMNVEV (reference sequence). CDR3 DNA sequence: TGTGCCAGCAGTCGACGGACAGAAGCCTACGAGCAGTACTTC. Its translation: CASSRRTEAYEQYF.

The gene calls are TRBV29-1 and TRBJ1-2; 8 positions match TRBD1. J was trimmed by 8 bases and V by 4 bases; bases with no gene match: 6. Per germline, CDR1 SQVTM and CDR2 ANQGSEA. This CDR3 region has 12 residues. CDR3 loop: CSVGGTGEGYTF. CDR3 DNA sequence: TGCAGCGTTGGTGGGACAGGTGAAGGCTACACCTTC.

The rearrangement joins TRBV7-2 to TRBJ2-1, with TRBD2 identical over 8 bases. CDR1 is SGHTA, CDR2 FQGNSA, per germline. The trim removed 3 bases at V and 7 bases at J, leaving 5 bases unmatched. This CDR3 has 14 amino acids. This CDR3 reads CASSFGGARNEQFF. CDR3 nucleotide sequence: TGTGCCAGCAGCTTCGGGGGGGCCCGTAATGAGCAGTTCTTC. The whole variable domain, filled in from reference TRBV7-2 and TRBJ2-1, reads GAGVSQSPSNKVTEKGKDVELRCDPISGHTALYWYRQSLGQGLEFLIYFQGNSAPDKSGLPSDRFSAERTGGSVSTLTIQRTQQEDSAVYLCASSFGGARNEQFFGPGTRLTVL.

The chain carries TRBV7-9 and TRBJ2-1, with 8 bases fitting TRBD2. CDR1 SEHNR and CDR2 FQNEAQ come from the germline V gene (reference sequence). V was pared by 8 bases and J by 9 bases, with 18 bases of the junction left unmatched. This CDR3 contains 16 residues. The CDR3, as DNA: TGTGCCAGCGGGGGGGCTAGCGGGCGGTCGGATGGTGAGCAGTTCTTC. Translating it yields CASGGASGRSDGEQFF.

The chain couples TRBV27 to TRBJ1-1, with D tentatively TRBD1 (6 bases). The germline V gene has CDR1 MNHEY and CDR2 SMNVEV (reference sequence). The V gene lost 4 bases and the J gene lost 5 bases, with 23 bases spanning the gap. The CDR3 covers 17 residues. DNA of the CDR3: TGTGCCAGCAGTTCCCTTCGGCAGGGGCAAACCATTACTGAAGCTTTCTTT. It encodes CASSSLRQGQTITEAFF.

The chain is built from TRBV2 and TRBJ2-3; perhaps TRBD1 as D (7 bases). Germline values: CDR1 SNHLY, CDR2 FYNNEI. The CDR3 has 14 amino acids. Trimming cost V 10 bases and J 3 bases, with 17 bases left between them. This CDR3 is CATQEGRGTDTQYF. Here the CDR3 DNA reads TGTGCCACCCAGGAGGGCAGGGGGACAGATACGCAGTATTTT.

This sequence joins TRBV1 and TRBJ1-1; the DNA was not used to check the table's D call, TRBD1. TRBV1 is classified as a pseudogene. This CDR3 contains 19 residues. DNA of the CDR3: TGCACCAGCAGCCAGCGGTCCGAGCCGACAGGGTTGGGAAACACTGAAGCTTTCTTT. Encoded protein: CTSSQRSEPTGLGNTEAFF.

V gene TRBV9 combines with J gene TRBJ1-1; 10 positions agree with TRBD1. CDR3 length: 17 amino acids. CDR1 and CDR2 from the germline V gene are SGDLS and YYNGEE. V lost 0 bases to trimming and J lost 1 base; unmatched junction nucleotides: 6. The CDR3 DNA reads as TGTGCCAGCAGCGTAGGGTGGGGGACAGGGGCGAACACTGAAGCTTTCTTT. It encodes CASSVGWGTGANTEAFF.

V and J are TRBV4-1 and TRBJ1-5, with 11 positions matching TRBD1. CDR1 MGHRA and CDR2 YSYEKL come from the germline V gene. Unmatched junction bases numbered 8, after V lost 4 bases and J lost 9 bases. The CDR3 extends over 15 amino acids. The CDR3 sequence is CASSPWDRGNGPQHF. In nucleotides, the CDR3 is TGCGCCAGCAGCCCCTGGGACAGGGGGAACGGGCCCCAGCATTTT.

This chain links TRBV5-1 with TRBJ1-2; D not resolved. CDR1 and CDR2 (germline): SGHRS, YFSETQ. The CDR3 sequence is 16 residues long. V dropped 4 bases and J dropped 1 base, with 17 bases sitting between them. The DNA for the CDR3 is TGCGCCAGCAGCCCCAGAACGGGGTGGCTTAACTATGGCTACACCTTC. Translating it yields CASSPRTGWLNYGYTF.

V usage is TRBV5-5 and J usage is TRBJ1-6; no clear D gene. The CDR3 totals 15 residues. Germline CDR1 SGHKS, CDR2 YYEKEE (reference sequence). Trimming took off 6 bases at V and 5 bases at J, with 15 bases between the two ends. The CDR3 region has the DNA TGTGCCAGCAAGACCACCGGGAGAGATAATTCACCCCTCCACTTT. Translating gives CASKTTGRDNSPLHF.

V and J are TRBV9 and TRBJ2-1, with TRBD2 matching over 10 bases. Germline V lookup: CDR1 SGDLS, CDR2 YYNGEE. This CDR3 spans 17 amino acids. V shed 4 bases and J 2 bases; nucleotides not matched to a gene: 9. The CDR3 spells CASSPLQLAGPYNEQFF. The CDR3 DNA sequence: TGTGCCAGCAGCCCCCTTCAACTAGCGGGGCCCTACAATGAGCAGTTCTTC.